The TCR beta chain described here comes from a study of T cell responses to AZD1222 COVID-19 vaccine. At the level of the study: Second doses were pooled across both intervals (about 4 or about 12 weeks).

In the case of this clone: The antigen remains unidentified.

Notes on the study in general: Across spike, vaccine-associated CD4 TCRs were found, dominant at 160-218 and 743-854.

The data were produced by immunoSEQ multiplex PCR, yet TCRdb's version contains in-frame clones alone and is incomplete. The repertoire consists of around 83,000 clones, with about 92% occurring once and the leading ten covering around 5%. V was trimmed by 1 base and J by 0 bases, leaving 12 bases between them. This CDR3 is built from 16 residues. Per germline, CDR1 MGHRA and CDR2 YSYEKL. The genes are TRBV4-1 and TRBJ1-2, with D tentatively TRBD1 (5 bases). This receptor was identified in an adult in good health. The sample in question was peripheral blood, obtained on day 0 of AZD1222 vaccination. CDR3 protein: CASSQVWGRTNYGYTF. In DNA form, the CDR3 reads TGCGCCAGCAGCCAAGTGTGGGGACGGACTAACTATGGCTACACCTTC.